The sequence of this TCR beta chain was determined in a study of blood T cell repertoires in COVID-19. For the study at large: Whether acute or convalescent, the COVID-19 samples came from the United States, Italy and Spain. Sample material is recorded as cDNA or gDNA derived from T cells, B-cell-depleted T cells, or PBMCs.

The CDR3 runs to 15 residues. The ends were cut back, 0 bases at V and 2 bases at J, with 11 bases in the middle. CDR1 SEHNR and CDR2 FQNEAQ come from the germline V gene (reference sequence). In the original analysis: Amplified reference gene primers provided the basis for estimating nucleated cell counts. TCRdb's copy holds only in-frame clones and misses some; the assay was immunoSEQ multiplex PCR. The V and J calls and clone size were taken over from that table, and D and trimming were inferred from the DNA. The table lists about 120,000 clones, about 83% of them singletons, with 2% to 2.5% in the top ten.

The chain has TRBV7-9 and TRBJ2-7, with D possibly TRBD1 on 6 matching bases. The sequence was collected from a woman aged 50 to 65 with acute or convalescent COVID-19. Material: peripheral blood. The CDR3 reads CASSLAGTKPYEQYF. CDR3 in DNA: TGTGCCAGCAGCTTAGCCGGGACAAAACCCTACGAGCAGTACTTC.